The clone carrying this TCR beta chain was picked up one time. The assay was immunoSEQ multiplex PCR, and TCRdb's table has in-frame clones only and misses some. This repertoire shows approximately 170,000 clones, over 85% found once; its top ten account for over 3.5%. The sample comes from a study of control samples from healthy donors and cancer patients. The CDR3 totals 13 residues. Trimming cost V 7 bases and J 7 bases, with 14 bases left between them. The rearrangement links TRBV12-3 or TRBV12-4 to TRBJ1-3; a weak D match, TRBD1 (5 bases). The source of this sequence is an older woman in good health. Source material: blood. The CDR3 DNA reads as TGTGCCAGCACCTTGGGGGGTTGGAACACCATATATTTT. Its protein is CASTLGGWNTIYF.